Presented here are 14 T cell receptor beta chains from one specimen sequenced in a study of beta chain features in type 1 diabetes. Expressed TCRB transcripts were sequenced, since all the RNA that had been isolated was reverse transcribed. Sequenced by immunoSEQ multiplex PCR; TCRdb stores in-frame clones only, minus some. Of around 140,000 clones in the sample, more than 9% were seen once. The sequencing sample was made of naive CD4+ T cells from blood. The receptors derive from a young man in good health.

J is TRBJ1-6 and V is TRBV4-1; TRBD1 is a possible D gene (6 bases). CDR1 is MGHRA, CDR2 YSYEKL, per germline. Between the trimmed V and J ends, which lost 2 bases and 6 bases, there was a span of 11 bases. The CDR3 is made up of 15 amino acids. The DNA of the CDR3 is TGCGCCAGCAGCCAAACACAAGGGGGTAATTCACCCCTCCACTTT. Translated, it gives CASSQTQGGNSPLHF.

CDR3 in DNA: TGTGCCAGCAGCGACAGGGTGGGGGAGACCCAGTACTTC. Translating gives CASSDRVGETQYF. The chain couples TRBV11-1 to TRBJ2-5, with TRBD1 matching over 7 bases. The CDR3 totals 13 residues. Per the germline V gene, CDR1 is SGHAT and CDR2 is FQDESV (reference sequence). The V gene end was trimmed by 5 bases and the J gene end by 5 bases; junction bases not matched to a gene: 5.

J is TRBJ1-2 and V is TRBV7-9, with 11 bases that match TRBD1. The CDR3 is 15 amino acids. After removal of 2 bases from V and 6 bases from J, the junction contained 5 bases not matched to a gene. From germline, CDR1 is SEHNR and CDR2 FQNEAQ (reference sequence). CDR3 protein: CASSLIGQGAHGYTF. Written as DNA, the CDR3 is TGTGCCAGCAGCTTAATAGGACAGGGGGCGCATGGCTACACCTTC.

This clone appeared once. The chain couples TRBV7-2 to TRBJ1-3, with D uncertain. The CDR3 length is 15 residues. Trimming removed 1 base at V and 4 bases at J, with 11 bases between. Germline lookup yields CDR1 SGHTA and CDR2 FQGNSA. CDR3 coding DNA: TGTGCCAGCAGCTTAGTGTCGACTTCCGGAAACACCATATATTTT. It yields the protein CASSLVSTSGNTIYF.

The chain is built from TRBV14 and TRBJ2-5, with 12 nucleotides matching TRBD2. This CDR3 spans 14 amino acids. Trimming cost V 2 bases and J 10 bases; bases outside gene matches: 5. Germline V gene lookup returns CDR1 SGHDN and CDR2 FVKESK. The CDR3 reads CASSQRRTSGDQYF. The CDR3 DNA sequence: TGTGCCAGCAGCCAACGGCGGACTAGCGGGGACCAGTACTTC.

J is TRBJ1-5 and V is TRBV6-6, with no clear D. Germline values: CDR1 MNHNY, CDR2 SVGAGI (reference sequence). V gave up 1 base and J gave up 2 bases, with 9 bases separating them. The CDR3 totals 15 residues. The CDR3 spells CASSYFGERNQPQHF. CDR3 in DNA: TGTGCCAGCAGTTACTTCGGGGAGCGCAATCAGCCCCAGCATTTT.

This clone came up many times. CDR3 protein: CASSLDGTGPGYGYTF. CDR3 sequence (DNA): TGTGCCAGCAGCTTGGATGGGACAGGGCCGGGCTATGGCTACACCTTC. V and J are TRBV5-4 and TRBJ1-2; TRBD1 agrees at 9 bases. The CDR3 is made up of 16 amino acids. The junction had 7 bases not matched to a gene; V was cut back by 0 bases and J by 4 bases. Germline-derived CDR1 and CDR2 are SGHNT and YYREEE (reference sequence). The full variable domain, rest sourced from reference TRBV5-4 and TRBJ1-2, is ETGVTQSPTHLIKTRGQQVTLRCSSQSGHNTVSWYQQALGQGPQFIFQYYREEENGRGNFPPRFSGLQFPNYSSELNVNALELDDSALYLCASSLDGTGPGYGYTFGSGTRLTVV.

V gene TRBV5-1 combines with J gene TRBJ1-6, with D possibly TRBD1 on 6 matching bases. This CDR3 spans 14 amino acids. The V end was cut by 1 base, the J end by 8 bases, with 10 bases between. CDR1 and CDR2 (germline): SGHRS, YFSETQ. The CDR3 sequence: CASSLLQGYSPLHF. The CDR3 bases are TGCGCCAGCAGCTTGTTGCAGGGGTATTCACCCCTCCACTTT.

This clone was observed a handful of times. The CDR3 is CASSKGQGALTRYEQYF. In DNA form, the CDR3 reads TGTGCCAGCTCAAAGGGACAGGGGGCTCTTACACGCTACGAGCAGTACTTC. V is TRBV18 and J is TRBJ2-7; 12 positions agree with TRBD1. V lost 5 bases and J lost 3; bases outside the gene matches: 11. Germline assignment: CDR1 KGHSH and CDR2 LQKENI. CDR3 size: 17 residues.

This clone showed up just a few times. The V and J genes are TRBV5-1 and TRBJ2-5; TRBD1 agrees at 7 bases. The closer fit of TRBJ2-7 to the DNA end suggests the J call may be wrong. The germline V gene encodes CDR1 SGHRS and CDR2 YFSETQ. This CDR3 region has 14 residues. The CDR3 loop reads CASSLTQGFYEQYF. The CDR3 DNA follows: TGCGCCAGCAGCTTGACACAGGGGTTCTACGAGCAGTACTTC.

This clone was picked up many times. This sequence joins TRBV29-1 and TRBJ1-1, with D unresolved. This CDR3 has 12 residues. The germline CDR1 and CDR2 sequences are SQVTM and ANQGSEA. The V end was cut by 4 bases, the J end by 1 base, with 7 bases between. CDR3 amino acids: CSVVIPNTEAFF. The CDR3 region has the DNA TGCAGCGTTGTAATCCCGAACACTGAAGCTTTCTTT.

In its sample, this clone was seen many times. The rearrangement links TRBV7-9 to TRBJ1-2; D remains ambiguous. Trimming took 5 bases from V and 0 from J, leaving 7 bases between them. The CDR3 is 13 amino acids. Per the germline V gene, CDR1 is SEHNR and CDR2 is FQNEAQ (reference sequence). Here the CDR3 reads CASSPQSNYGYTF. CDR3 sequence (DNA): TGTGCCAGCAGCCCACAGTCTAACTATGGCTACACCTTC.

This clone was counted a few times. The chain joins TRBV29-1 to TRBJ2-3, with a tentative D call TRBD1 (7 bases). The CDR3 contains 13 residues. Germline CDR1 reads SQVTM; CDR2 reads ANQGSEA. V gave up 3 bases and J gave up 6 bases, with 13 bases separating them. This CDR3 is CSVDRGATDTQYF. The CDR3 DNA is TGCAGCGTTGACAGGGGGGCAACCGATACGCAGTATTTT.

The J gene is TRBJ2-3, the V gene TRBV29-1, with TRBD2 identical over 10 bases. The ends lost 7 bases at V and 2 bases at J; junction bases unmatched: 9. This CDR3 is 15 amino acids long. Germline values: CDR1 SQVTM, CDR2 ANQGSEA. The CDR3 here is CSGTGLAGVTDTQYF. The CDR3 nucleotides are TGCAGCGGGACGGGCCTAGCGGGGGTCACAGATACGCAGTATTTT.